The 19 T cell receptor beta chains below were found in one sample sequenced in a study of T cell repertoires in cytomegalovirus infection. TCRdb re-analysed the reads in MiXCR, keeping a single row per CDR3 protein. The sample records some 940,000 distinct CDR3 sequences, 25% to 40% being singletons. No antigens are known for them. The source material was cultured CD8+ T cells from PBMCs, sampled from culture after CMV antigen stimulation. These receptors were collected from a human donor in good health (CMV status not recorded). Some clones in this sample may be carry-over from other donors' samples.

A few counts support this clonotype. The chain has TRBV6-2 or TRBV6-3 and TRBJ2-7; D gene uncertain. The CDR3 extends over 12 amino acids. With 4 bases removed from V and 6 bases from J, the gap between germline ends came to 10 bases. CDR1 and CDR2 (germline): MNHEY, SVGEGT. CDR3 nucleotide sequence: TGTGCCAGCAGTTCAGTTGGCGGCGAGCAGTACGTC. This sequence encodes CASSSVGGEQYV.

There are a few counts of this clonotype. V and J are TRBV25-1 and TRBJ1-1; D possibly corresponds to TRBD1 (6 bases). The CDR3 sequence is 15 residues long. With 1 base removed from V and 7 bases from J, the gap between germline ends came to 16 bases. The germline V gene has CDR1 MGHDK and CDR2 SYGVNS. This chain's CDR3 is CASSELVYHRVEAFF. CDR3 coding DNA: TGTGCCAGCAGTGAATTGGTCTATCACAGGGTTGAAGCTTTCTTT. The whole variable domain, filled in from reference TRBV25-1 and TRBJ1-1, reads EADIYQTPRYLVIGTGKKITLECSQTMGHDKMYWYQQDPGMELHLIHYSYGVNSTEKGDLSSESTVSRIRTEHFPLTLESARPSHTSQYLCASSELVYHRVEAFFGQGTRLTVV.

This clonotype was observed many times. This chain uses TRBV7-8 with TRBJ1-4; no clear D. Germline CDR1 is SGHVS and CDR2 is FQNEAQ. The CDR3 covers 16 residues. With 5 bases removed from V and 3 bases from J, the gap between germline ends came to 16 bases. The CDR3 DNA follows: TGTGCCAGCAGCCCTCAGGTTCGGGTGGCTAATGAAAAACTGTTTTTT. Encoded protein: CASSPQVRVANEKLFF.

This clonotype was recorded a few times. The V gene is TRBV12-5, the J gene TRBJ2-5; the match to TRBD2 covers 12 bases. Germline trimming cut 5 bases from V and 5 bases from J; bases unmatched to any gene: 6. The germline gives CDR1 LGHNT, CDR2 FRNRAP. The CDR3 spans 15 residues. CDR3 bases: TGTGCTAGTGGTATTTGGACTAGCGGGGTGGAGACCCAGTACTTC. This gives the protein CASGIWTSGVETQYF.

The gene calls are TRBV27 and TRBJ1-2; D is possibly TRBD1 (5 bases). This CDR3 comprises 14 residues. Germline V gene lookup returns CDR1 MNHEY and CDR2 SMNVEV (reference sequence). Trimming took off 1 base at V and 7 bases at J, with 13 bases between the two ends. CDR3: CASSLYGGAGGYTF. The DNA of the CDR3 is TGTGCCAGCAGTTTATATGGAGGGGCGGGTGGCTACACCTTC.

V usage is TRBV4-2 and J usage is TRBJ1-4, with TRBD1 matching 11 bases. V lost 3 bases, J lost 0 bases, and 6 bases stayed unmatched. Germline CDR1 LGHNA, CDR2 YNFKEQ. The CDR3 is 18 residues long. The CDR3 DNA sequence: TGTGCCAGCAGCCAGGGGAGGACAGGGGGCCCAACTAATGAAAAACTGTTTTTT. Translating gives CASSQGRTGGPTNEKLFF.

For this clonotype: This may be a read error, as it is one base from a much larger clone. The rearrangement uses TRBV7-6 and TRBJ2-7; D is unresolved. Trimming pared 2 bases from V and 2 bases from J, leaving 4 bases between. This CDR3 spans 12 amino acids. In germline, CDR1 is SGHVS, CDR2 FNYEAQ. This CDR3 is CASSLYPYEQYF. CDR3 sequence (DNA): TGTGCCAGCAGCTTATATCCCTACGAGCAGTACTTC.

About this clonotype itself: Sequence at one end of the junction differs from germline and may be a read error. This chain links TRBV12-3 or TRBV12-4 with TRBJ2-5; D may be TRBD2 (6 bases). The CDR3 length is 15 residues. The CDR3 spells CASSAPSSDQDTQYF. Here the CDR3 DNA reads TGTGCCAGCAGTGCCCCCTCTAGCGACCAAGATACCCAGTACTTC.

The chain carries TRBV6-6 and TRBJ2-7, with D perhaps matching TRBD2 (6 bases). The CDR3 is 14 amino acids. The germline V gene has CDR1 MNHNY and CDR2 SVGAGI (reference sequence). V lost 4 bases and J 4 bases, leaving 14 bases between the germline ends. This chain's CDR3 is CASSFTGTEYEQYF. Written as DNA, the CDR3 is TGTGCCAGCAGTTTCACCGGGACTGAATACGAGCAGTACTTC.

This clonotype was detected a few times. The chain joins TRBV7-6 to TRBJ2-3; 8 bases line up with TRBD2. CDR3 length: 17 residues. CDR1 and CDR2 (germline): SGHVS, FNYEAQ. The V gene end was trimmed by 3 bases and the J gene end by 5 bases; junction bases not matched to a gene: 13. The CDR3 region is CASSFQRGSSWVDTQYF. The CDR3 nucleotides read TGTGCCAGCAGCTTCCAGCGGGGGTCATCCTGGGTAGATACGCAGTATTTT. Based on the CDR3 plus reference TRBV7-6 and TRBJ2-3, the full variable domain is GAGVSQSPRYKVTKRGQDVALRCDPISGHVSLYWYRQALGQGPEFLTYFNYEAQQDKSGLPNDRFSAERPEGSISTLTIQRTEQRDSAMYRCASSFQRGSSWVDTQYFGPGTRLTVL.

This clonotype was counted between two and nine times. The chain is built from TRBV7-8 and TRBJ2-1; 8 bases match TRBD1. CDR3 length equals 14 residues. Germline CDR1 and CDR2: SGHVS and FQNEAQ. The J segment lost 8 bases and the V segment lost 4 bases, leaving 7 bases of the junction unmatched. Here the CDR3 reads CASSSQGGPHEQFF. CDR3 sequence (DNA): TGTGCCAGCAGCTCACAGGGGGGCCCTCATGAGCAGTTCTTC.

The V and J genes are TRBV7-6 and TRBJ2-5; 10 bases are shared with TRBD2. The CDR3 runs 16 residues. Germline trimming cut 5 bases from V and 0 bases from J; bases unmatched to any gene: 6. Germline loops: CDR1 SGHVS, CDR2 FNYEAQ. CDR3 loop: CASSTPGLANQETQYF. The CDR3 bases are TGTGCCAGCAGCACACCGGGACTAGCGAACCAAGAGACCCAGTACTTC.

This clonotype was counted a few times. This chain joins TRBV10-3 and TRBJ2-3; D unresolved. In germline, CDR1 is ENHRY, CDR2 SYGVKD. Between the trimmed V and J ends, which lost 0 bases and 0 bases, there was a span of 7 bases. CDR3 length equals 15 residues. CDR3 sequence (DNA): TGTGCCATCAGTGAGTCGATCGGGAGCACAGATACGCAGTATTTT. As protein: CAISESIGSTDTQYF.

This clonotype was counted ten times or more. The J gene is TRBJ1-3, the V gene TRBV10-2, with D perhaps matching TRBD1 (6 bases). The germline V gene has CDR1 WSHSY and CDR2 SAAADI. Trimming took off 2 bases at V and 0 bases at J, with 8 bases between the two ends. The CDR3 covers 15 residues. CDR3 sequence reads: CASSEGQSSGNTIYF. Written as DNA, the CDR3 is TGCGCCAGCAGTGAGGGACAGTCCTCTGGAAACACCATATATTTT.

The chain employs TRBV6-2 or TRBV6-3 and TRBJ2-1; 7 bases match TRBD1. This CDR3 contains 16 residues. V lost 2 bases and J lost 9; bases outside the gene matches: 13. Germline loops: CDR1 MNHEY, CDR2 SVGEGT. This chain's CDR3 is CASSYKRVTGSPEQFF. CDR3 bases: TGTGCCAGCAGTTACAAGAGGGTGACAGGGTCGCCTGAGCAGTTCTTC.

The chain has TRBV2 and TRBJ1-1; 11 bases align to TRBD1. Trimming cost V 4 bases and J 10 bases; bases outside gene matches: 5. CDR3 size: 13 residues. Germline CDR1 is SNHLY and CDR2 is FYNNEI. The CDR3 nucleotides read TGTGCCAGCAGTGTCCCGGGACAGGGGGGAGCTTTCTTT. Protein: CASSVPGQGGAFF.

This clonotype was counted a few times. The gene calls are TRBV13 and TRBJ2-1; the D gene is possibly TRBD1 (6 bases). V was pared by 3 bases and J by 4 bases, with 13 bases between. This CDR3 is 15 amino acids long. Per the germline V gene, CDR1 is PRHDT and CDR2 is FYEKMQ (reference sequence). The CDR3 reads CASSLGARNYNEQFF. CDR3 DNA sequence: TGTGCCAGCAGCTTGGGGGCCCGGAATTACAATGAGCAGTTCTTC.

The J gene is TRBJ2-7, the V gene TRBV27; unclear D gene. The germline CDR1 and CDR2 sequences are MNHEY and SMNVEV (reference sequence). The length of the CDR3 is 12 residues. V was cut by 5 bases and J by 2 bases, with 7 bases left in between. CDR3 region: CASSTNAYEQYF. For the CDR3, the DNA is TGTGCCAGCAGTACGAACGCCTACGAGCAGTACTTC.

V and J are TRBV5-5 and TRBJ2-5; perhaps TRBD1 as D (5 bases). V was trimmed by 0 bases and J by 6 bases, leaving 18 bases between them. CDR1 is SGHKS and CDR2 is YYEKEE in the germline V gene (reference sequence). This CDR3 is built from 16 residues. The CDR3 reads CASSLDLRGRVKTQYF. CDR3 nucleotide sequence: TGTGCCAGCAGCTTGGACCTTAGGGGCAGGGTAAAGACCCAGTACTTC.